Below are 32 T cell receptor beta chains sequenced from a single sample in a study of blood T cells in healthy people across ages. Primed by a sample-barcoded 5' primer and a J-beta primer mix, a second PCR proceeded for about 6 to 11 cycles. TCRdb reanalysed the 5' RACE reads using MiXCR and keeps one entry per CDR3 protein. The sample contains about 970,000 distinct CDR3 sequences, just over 50% of which appear only once. Source material: blood. These receptors were obtained from a woman aged 55 to 70 in good health.

A note on this clonotype: Germline and junction disagree at one end, which may indicate a read error. This chain uses TRBV15 with TRBJ2-1; tentatively, D is TRBD2 (6 bases). Looked up from germline, CDR1 is LNHNV and CDR2 is YYDKDF (reference sequence). The CDR3 spans 15 residues. As DNA, the CDR3 is TGTGCCACCAGCACCTCCGGGACTTCCTTCAATGAGCAGTTCTTC. This encodes CATSTSGTSFNEQFF.

The chain uses TRBV20-1 and TRBJ2-6, with no clear D. CDR3 length: 17 residues. CDR1 DFQATT and CDR2 SNEGSKA come from the germline V gene (reference sequence). The ends were cut back, 0 bases at V and 0 bases at J, with 12 bases in the middle. CDR3 nucleotides: TGCAGTGCTAGAGACGAAGCGCGGAGCTCTGGGGCCAACGTCCTGACTTTC. Its translation: CSARDEARSSGANVLTF.

The rearrangement links TRBV20-1 to TRBJ2-3; 8 bases are a match to TRBD2. Germline lookup yields CDR1 DFQATT and CDR2 SNEGSKA (reference sequence). The CDR3 is made up of 14 amino acids. With 6 bases clipped from V and 5 bases from J, the junction kept 10 bases outside the gene matches. The CDR3: CSAIPGGWGDTQYF. The CDR3 DNA sequence: TGCAGTGCGATCCCGGGGGGGTGGGGAGATACGCAGTATTTT.

J is TRBJ2-7 and V is TRBV29-1, with 14 bases that match TRBD2. This CDR3 spans 15 amino acids. The ends lost 4 bases at V and 3 bases at J; junction bases unmatched: 5. The germline CDR1 and CDR2 sequences are SQVTM and ANQGSEA. The chain's CDR3 is CSVAGTSGSVYEQYF. The CDR3 DNA reads as TGCAGCGTTGCCGGGACTAGCGGGAGCGTCTACGAGCAGTACTTC.

This chain links TRBV25-1 with TRBJ2-1, with D possibly being TRBD2 (6 bases). CDR1 and CDR2 (germline): MGHDK, SYGVNS. V lost 4 bases and J lost 8, with 18 bases in between. CDR3 size: 15 residues. The CDR3 is CASSGRRGYWDEQFF. Here the CDR3 DNA reads TGTGCCAGCAGTGGCCGGAGGGGTTATTGGGATGAGCAGTTCTTC.

V is TRBV5-1 and J is TRBJ2-3; TRBD2 matches 9 bases. There are 15 residues in the CDR3. With V trimmed by 6 bases and J by 5 bases, 10 bases remained unmatched. The V gene's germline CDR1 is SGHRS and CDR2 YFSETQ. In DNA form, the CDR3 reads TGCGCCAGCACGGATTTAGCGGGAGTGGGAGATACGCAGTATTTT. Translation gives CASTDLAGVGDTQYF. Full variable domain (rest looked up from reference TRBV5-1 and TRBJ2-3): KAGVTQTPRYLIKTRGQQVTLSCSPISGHRSVSWYQQTPGQGLQFLFEYFSETQRNKGNFPGRFSGRQFSNSRSEMNVSTLELGDSALYLCASTDLAGVGDTQYFGPGTRLTVL.

This clonotype was detected a few times. The V and J genes are TRBV7-2 and TRBJ1-5; D not resolved. Germline-derived CDR1 and CDR2 are SGHTA and FQGNSA. V dropped 5 bases and J dropped 3 bases, with 11 bases sitting between them. This CDR3 region has 14 residues. The CDR3 here is CASSLDSYNQPQHF. In DNA form, the CDR3 reads TGTGCCAGCAGCCTTGATAGCTACAATCAGCCCCAGCATTTT.

J is TRBJ2-5 and V is TRBV7-9, with D tentatively TRBD1 or TRBD2 (5 bases each). The DNA matches TRBJ2-7 better at its end, which makes the J call doubtful. The CDR3 contains 17 residues. Germline CDR1 SEHNR, CDR2 FQNEAQ (reference sequence). The CDR3: CASSPPLGEPRSYEQYF. The CDR3, as DNA: TGTGCCAGCAGCCCCCCTTTGGGGGAGCCTCGTTCGTACGAGCAGTACTTC.

The chain has TRBV20-1 and TRBJ1-1; 8 nucleotides align to TRBD1. Germline V gives CDR1 DFQATT, CDR2 SNEGSKA (reference sequence). CDR3 size: 15 residues. The junction had 7 bases not matched to a gene; V was cut back by 3 bases and J by 1 base. The CDR3 here is CSASPRGRTNTEAFF. DNA for the CDR3: TGCAGTGCTAGCCCCAGGGGGCGAACGAACACTGAAGCTTTCTTT.

CDR3 protein: CASSSRLNPSTDTQYF. Here the CDR3 DNA reads TGTGCCAGCAGCTCTAGGCTTAATCCTAGCACAGATACGCAGTATTTT. The V call is TRBV14, the J call TRBJ2-3; D is unresolved. The V gene lost 5 bases and the J gene lost 0 bases, with 15 bases spanning the gap. CDR1 is SGHDN, CDR2 FVKESK, per germline. The CDR3 totals 16 residues.

This CDR3 is CASRGTAFNQPQHF. CDR3 bases: TGTGCCAGCAGAGGGACGGCCTTCAATCAGCCCCAGCATTTT. The V gene is TRBV2, the J gene TRBJ1-5; D possibly corresponds to TRBD1 (5 bases). The CDR3 runs to 14 residues. Germline CDR1 reads SNHLY; CDR2 reads FYNNEI. V lost 6 bases and J lost 3, with 12 bases in between. The complete variable domain, with remaining parts taken from reference TRBV2 and TRBJ1-5, reads EPEVTQTPSHQVTQMGQEVILRCVPISNHLYFYWYRQILGQKVEFLVSFYNNEISEKSEIFDDQFSVERPDGSNFTLKIRSTKLEDSAMYFCASRGTAFNQPQHFGDGTRLSIL.

The chain couples TRBV27 to TRBJ2-1; 7 nucleotides align to TRBD2. Looked up from germline, CDR1 is MNHEY and CDR2 is SMNVEV (reference sequence). The CDR3 is 15 amino acids. V shed 2 bases and J 2 bases; nucleotides not matched to a gene: 3. CDR3 sequence reads: CASSLSGTTYNEQFF. The DNA for the CDR3 is TGTGCCAGCAGTTTAAGCGGGACCACCTACAATGAGCAGTTCTTC.

This chain uses TRBV7-9 with TRBJ2-1; 10 nucleotides line up with TRBD2. With 2 bases clipped from V and 14 bases from J, the junction kept 15 bases outside the gene matches. The germline gives CDR1 SEHNR, CDR2 FQNEAQ (reference sequence). The CDR3 has 16 amino acids. The CDR3 DNA reads as TGTGCCAGCAGCTTAAAAGGACTAGCGGAGCAGGGCAAAGAGTTCTTC. It yields the protein CASSLKGLAEQGKEFF.

The gene calls are TRBV27 and TRBJ2-7; D is unclear. The V end was cut by 3 bases, the J end by 6 bases, with 3 bases between. The V gene's germline CDR1 is MNHEY and CDR2 SMNVEV (reference sequence). This CDR3 region has 10 residues. This CDR3 reads CASSFPEQYF. CDR3 sequence (DNA): TGTGCCAGCAGTTTCCCCGAGCAGTACTTC.

The CDR3 nucleotides are TGTGCCAGCAGCTTGAAGACCTCTGGGGCCAACGTCCTGACTTTC. Its protein product is CASSLKTSGANVLTF. The chain carries TRBV5-5 and TRBJ2-6; D not certain. CDR1 is SGHKS and CDR2 is YYEKEE in the germline V gene (reference sequence). The CDR3 contains 15 residues. Deletions cut 1 base from V and 0 bases from J, with 5 bases between.

Only a few counts were recorded for this clonotype. The chain links TRBV29-1 to TRBJ2-7, with 8 positions matching TRBD1. V lost 2 bases, J lost 1 base, and 7 bases stayed unmatched. Per the germline V gene, CDR1 is SQVTM and CDR2 is ANQGSEA. The CDR3 sequence is 15 residues long. The CDR3 DNA sequence: TGCAGCGTTGAAAGTTCGGGACAGGTTTCCTACGAGCAGTACTTC. It codes for CSVESSGQVSYEQYF.

This clonotype has only a few counts. This chain uses TRBV7-2 with TRBJ2-1, with a weak D call TRBD1 (6 bases). CDR1 is SGHTA, CDR2 FQGNSA, per germline. The CDR3 covers 15 residues. Deletions cut 2 bases from V and 7 bases from J, with 15 bases between. CDR3 bases: TGTGCCAGCAGCTTAATGGGGGCTAGTCTTAATGAGCAGTTCTTC. Its protein product is CASSLMGASLNEQFF.

This clonotype came up once. J is TRBJ2-1 and V is TRBV20-1; D gene unclear. The germline V gene encodes CDR1 DFQATT and CDR2 SNEGSKA (reference sequence). CDR3 size: 15 residues. Trimming stripped 0 bases from V and 0 bases from J, with 9 bases between. The CDR3 reads CSARDLLGSYNEQFF. The DNA for the CDR3 is TGCAGTGCTAGAGATCTGTTGGGCTCCTACAATGAGCAGTTCTTC.

The gene calls are TRBV18 and TRBJ2-3; D remains unclear. This CDR3 spans 14 amino acids. Per the germline V gene, CDR1 is KGHSH and CDR2 is LQKENI. The V end lost 5 bases, the J end lost 3 bases, and 12 bases lay between the germline ends. The chain's CDR3 is CASSFRQRTDTQYF. The DNA for the CDR3 is TGTGCCAGCTCATTTCGACAACGGACAGATACGCAGTATTTT. Combining the CDR3 with reference TRBV18 and TRBJ2-3 gives the whole variable domain NAGVMQNPRHLVRRRGQEARLRCSPMKGHSHVYWYRQLPEEGLKFMVYLQKENIIDESGMPKERFSAEFPKEGPSILRIQQVVRGDSAAYFCASSFRQRTDTQYFGPGTRLTVL.

The V and J genes are TRBV24-1 and TRBJ2-7, with D tentatively TRBD1 (5 bases). Trimming left V 3 bases short and J 3 bases short, with 5 bases between. This CDR3 has 12 amino acids. Per the germline V gene, CDR1 is KGHDR and CDR2 is SFDVKD. The CDR3 DNA reads TGTGCCACCAGTGATGACAGCTACGAGCAGTACTTC. This sequence encodes CATSDDSYEQYF.

Only a few counts were recorded for this clonotype. The chain has TRBV25-1 and TRBJ2-4; weak D call: TRBD1 (5 bases). The last part of the DNA fits TRBJ2-7 better; the J call may be wrong. The CDR3 sequence is 15 residues long. Germline lookup yields CDR1 MGHDK and CDR2 SYGVNS. The CDR3 spells CASSEGFGRVDEQYF. DNA for the CDR3: TGTGCCAGCAGTGAAGGTTTTGGCAGGGTCGACGAGCAGTACTTC.

The chain combines TRBV2 with TRBJ2-1; 12 bases agree with TRBD2. The CDR3 is 18 residues long. The V segment lost 1 base and the J segment 5 bases; nucleotides outside the gene matches: 9. The germline V gene has CDR1 SNHLY and CDR2 FYNNEI. In DNA form, the CDR3 reads TGTGCCAGCAGTGAAGAGGGGCTAGCGGGAGGGCCGCACAATGAGCAGTTCTTC. Its translation is CASSEEGLAGGPHNEQFF.

This clonotype was picked up a small number of times. The chain carries TRBV12-3 or TRBV12-4 and TRBJ2-5; no definite D call. The CDR3 loop spans 15 amino acids. V lost 5 bases and J lost 4, with 17 bases in between. CDR3 sequence: CASSTWTQTGETQYF. CDR3 nucleotides: TGTGCCAGCAGTACGTGGACGCAAACCGGAGAGACCCAGTACTTC.

The chain employs TRBV28 and TRBJ2-7, with D maybe TRBD2 (5 bases). Germline CDR1 is MDHEN and CDR2 is SYDVKM. Deletions cut 3 bases from V and 1 base from J, with 22 bases between. The CDR3 has 18 residues. The chain's CDR3 is CASSFPLSLAGPSYEQYF. CDR3 bases: TGTGCCAGCAGTTTTCCCCTTTCCTTGGCGGGCCCTTCCTACGAGCAGTACTTC. Together with reference TRBV28 and TRBJ2-7, the CDR3 gives the full variable domain: DVKVTQSSRYLVKRTGEKVFLECVQDMDHENMFWYRQDPGLGLRLIYFSYDVKMKEKGDIPEGYSVSREKKERFSLILESASTNQTSMYLCASSFPLSLAGPSYEQYFGPGTRLTVT.

This chain joins TRBV6-5 and TRBJ2-7; D is perhaps TRBD1 (5 bases). CDR1 MNHEY and CDR2 SVGAGI come from the germline V gene. V lost 9 bases and J 1 base, leaving 16 bases between the germline ends. This CDR3 contains 14 residues. The CDR3 here is CASKKQTVSYEQYF. The DNA for the CDR3 is TGTGCCAGTAAGAAACAGACAGTTTCCTACGAGCAGTACTTC.

The chain couples TRBV7-3 to TRBJ2-5, with TRBD2 matching 11 bases. Germline assignment: CDR1 SGHTA and CDR2 FQGTGA. The CDR3 is made up of 16 amino acids. J was trimmed by 5 bases and V by 5 bases; bases with no gene match: 10. The CDR3 sequence: CASSPSLAGGGETQYF. The CDR3 coding sequence is TGTGCCAGCAGCCCTAGTCTAGCGGGAGGAGGGGAGACCCAGTACTTC.

Only a few counts were recorded for this clonotype. V and J are TRBV2 and TRBJ2-3; no definite D call. Germline CDR1 and CDR2: SNHLY and FYNNEI. There are 16 residues in the CDR3. The germline V and J ends were trimmed by 0 bases and 2 bases, with 12 bases remaining between them. Here the CDR3 reads CASSEAHSRFTDTQYF. Written as DNA, the CDR3 is TGTGCCAGCAGTGAAGCTCATAGTAGGTTCACAGATACGCAGTATTTT.

In regard to this clonotype: This may stem from a read error, because a much larger clone lies one nucleotide away. The rearrangement links TRBV28 to TRBJ1-2; 8 nucleotides line up with TRBD1. Per the germline V gene, CDR1 is MDHEN and CDR2 is SYDVKM. The CDR3 covers 14 residues. The CDR3 region has the DNA TGTGCCAACAGTTTGTTCGGGACAGGATACGGCTACACCTTC. It specifies CANSLFGTGYGYTF.

This clonotype was found a few times. The chain has TRBV13 and TRBJ2-5, with 12 bases lining up with TRBD1. Germline values: CDR1 PRHDT, CDR2 FYEKMQ (reference sequence). This CDR3 spans 15 amino acids. V lost 6 bases and J lost 9; bases outside the gene matches: 11. CDR3 DNA sequence: TGTGCCAGCAGAAACACGAGGGACAGGGGGCGTTCCCAGTACTTC. Amino acids: CASRNTRDRGRSQYF.

The rearrangement uses TRBV3-1 and TRBJ2-7; 9 positions match TRBD2. CDR1 and CDR2 (germline): LGHDT, YNNKEL (reference sequence). This CDR3 comprises 15 residues. With V trimmed by 1 base and J by 7 bases, 8 bases remained unmatched. In DNA, the CDR3 is TGTGCCAGCAGCCAAGCGGCTAGCGGGAACAATGAGCAGTACTTC. The encoded protein is CASSQAASGNNEQYF.

There are a few counts of this clonotype. The chain combines TRBV7-9 with TRBJ2-5; D remains unclear. The germline V and J ends were trimmed by 1 base and 5 bases, with 11 bases remaining between them. Germline values: CDR1 SEHNR, CDR2 FQNEAQ (reference sequence). CDR3 length: 14 amino acids. CDR3 bases: TGTGCCAGCAGCTTAGGCCTGGCCTACGAGACCCAGTACTTC. Translating it yields CASSLGLAYETQYF.

The chain employs TRBV2 and TRBJ1-5; the D gene is possibly TRBD1 (6 bases). Trimming left V 6 bases short and J 0 bases short, with 9 bases between. Germline V CDR1 and CDR2: SNHLY, FYNNEI. CDR3 length equals 14 residues. The CDR3 region is CASRDRYSNQPQHF. The CDR3 DNA reads as TGTGCCAGCAGGGACAGATATAGCAATCAGCCCCAGCATTTT. The full variable domain, its missing parts supplied by reference TRBV2 and TRBJ1-5, is EPEVTQTPSHQVTQMGQEVILRCVPISNHLYFYWYRQILGQKVEFLVSFYNNEISEKSEIFDDQFSVERPDGSNFTLKIRSTKLEDSAMYFCASRDRYSNQPQHFGDGTRLSIL.